These 11 T cell receptor beta chains were all obtained from the same sample, sequenced in a study of T-cell reconstitution after alpha-beta-depleted transplantation in children. This sample's TCRbeta library carried unique molecular identifier barcodes. TCRdb re-called the PCR reads through MiXCR, storing one row per CDR3 protein. Among some 600,000 distinct CDR3 sequences listed, 10% to 15% were seen once. The specimen comprised PBMCs, mostly from graft donor cells, sampled 360 days after TCRalphabeta/CD19-depleted stem cell transplant. The receptors derive from a male patient younger than 18 who had a stem cell transplant for acute myeloid leukemia, so the T cells may come from the graft donor.

There are a few counts of this clonotype. J is TRBJ1-4 and V is TRBV7-8, with D hard to call. Looked up from germline, CDR1 is SGHVS and CDR2 is FQNEAQ. V was cut by 5 bases and J by 7 bases, with 11 bases left in between. The CDR3 sequence is 13 residues long. The CDR3 here is CASSDRLAEKLFF. The CDR3 DNA is TGTGCCAGCAGCGACCGACTGGCTGAAAAACTGTTTTTT.

This clonotype turned up a few times. The V call is TRBV7-9, the J call TRBJ2-5, with 12 bases aligning to TRBD2. This CDR3 has 17 residues. Germline CDR1 is SEHNR and CDR2 is FQNEAQ (reference sequence). The V segment lost 1 base and the J segment 6 bases; nucleotides outside the gene matches: 9. CDR3 in amino acids: CASSLVETSGRAQTQYF. In DNA form, the CDR3 reads TGTGCCAGCAGCTTAGTTGAGACTAGCGGGAGAGCGCAGACCCAGTACTTC. The full variable domain, completed using reference TRBV7-9 and TRBJ2-5, is DTGVSQNPRHKITKRGQNVTFRCDPISEHNRLYWYRQTLGQGPEFLTYFQNEAQLEKSRLLSDRFSAERPKGSFSTLEIQRTEQGDSAMYLCASSLVETSGRAQTQYFGPGTRLLVL.

There are a few counts of this clonotype. V is TRBV11-2 and J is TRBJ1-4, with 9 bases that match TRBD1. After removal of 5 bases from V and 0 bases from J, the junction contained 16 bases not matched to a gene. This CDR3 comprises 20 residues. Per germline, CDR1 SGHAT and CDR2 FQNNGV. The CDR3 DNA sequence: TGTGCCAGCAGCAATAGGCTCGGGACAGGGAAACTTGCAACTAATGAAAAACTGTTTTTT. Its translation is CASSNRLGTGKLATNEKLFF.

The chain combines TRBV9 with TRBJ2-7; TRBD2 matches at 15 bases. CDR1 and CDR2 from the germline V gene are SGDLS and YYNGEE. J lost 5 bases, V lost 4 bases, and 13 bases had no gene match. The CDR3 consists of 18 residues. The DNA for the CDR3 is TGTGCCAGCAGCCTGGGACTAGCGGGAGGCCCTCGTCATGACGAGCAGTACTTC. Encoded protein: CASSLGLAGGPRHDEQYF.

This clonotype occurred a few times. The chain uses TRBV12-3 or TRBV12-4 and TRBJ1-2; the D is unclear. V was trimmed by 8 bases and J by 0 bases, leaving 13 bases between them. This CDR3 region has 14 residues. The CDR3 sequence is CASGLTPPNYGYTF. The CDR3 nucleotides read TGTGCCAGCGGACTGACGCCCCCTAACTATGGCTACACCTTC.

This clonotype was found a few times. The chain employs TRBV6-2 or TRBV6-3 and TRBJ2-1, with D unresolved. Germline CDR1 and CDR2: MNHEY and SVGEGT. V dropped 3 bases and J dropped 0 bases, with 12 bases sitting between them. The length of the CDR3 is 16 residues. The CDR3 region is CASSYSTFSSYNEQFF. In nucleotides, the CDR3 is TGTGCCAGCAGTTATTCCACTTTTAGCTCCTACAATGAGCAGTTCTTC.

V is TRBV4-2 and J is TRBJ2-7; 8 bases are a match to TRBD2. V lost 4 bases, J lost 0 bases, and 5 bases stayed unmatched. CDR1 and CDR2 (germline): LGHNA, YNFKEQ. The CDR3 covers 15 residues. The CDR3 protein is CASSPAAGGSYEQYF. In nucleotides, the CDR3 is TGTGCCAGCAGCCCGGCCGCGGGAGGCTCCTACGAGCAGTACTTC.

This clonotype came up a few times. This chain uses TRBV7-8 with TRBJ2-7, with 10 nucleotides matching TRBD2. The germline V gene encodes CDR1 SGHVS and CDR2 FQNEAQ. Losses at the gene ends were 0 bases for V and 3 bases for J; bases not matched to a gene: 5. The CDR3 is 16 amino acids. The CDR3, as DNA: TGTGCCAGCAGCTTAGCGAGCGGGAGGGCCGACTACGAGCAGTACTTC. This encodes CASSLASGRADYEQYF.

This clonotype has ten or more counts. The chain recombines TRBV29-1 with TRBJ2-7; D is uncertain. The CDR3 is 13 amino acids. CDR1 and CDR2 (germline): SQVTM, ANQGSEA. The V end lost 2 bases, the J end lost 0 bases, and 8 bases lay between the germline ends. The CDR3 nucleotides read TGCAGCGTTGAAACCCTACACTCCTACGAGCAGTACTTC. It is translated as CSVETLHSYEQYF.

The V call is TRBV15, the J call TRBJ1-2; 9 nucleotides line up with TRBD1. This CDR3 has 14 amino acids. CDR1 is LNHNV, CDR2 YYDKDF, per germline (reference sequence). V shed 1 base and J 3 bases; nucleotides not matched to a gene: 0. CDR3 coding DNA: TGTGCCACCAGCAGAGGGACAGGGGACTATGGCTACACCTTC. It encodes CATSRGTGDYGYTF.

This clonotype was counted only a few times. This chain joins TRBV11-2 and TRBJ2-2, with a possible D match to TRBD2 (5 bases). Trimming cost V 5 bases and J 8 bases, with 27 bases left between them. This CDR3 has 18 residues. CDR1 is SGHAT and CDR2 is FQNNGV in the germline V gene. The CDR3 nucleotides are TGTGCCAGCAGCCCCCCCCCGAGTGGACTCTCCTGGTTGGGGGAGCTGTTTTTT. It is translated as CASSPPPSGLSWLGELFF.